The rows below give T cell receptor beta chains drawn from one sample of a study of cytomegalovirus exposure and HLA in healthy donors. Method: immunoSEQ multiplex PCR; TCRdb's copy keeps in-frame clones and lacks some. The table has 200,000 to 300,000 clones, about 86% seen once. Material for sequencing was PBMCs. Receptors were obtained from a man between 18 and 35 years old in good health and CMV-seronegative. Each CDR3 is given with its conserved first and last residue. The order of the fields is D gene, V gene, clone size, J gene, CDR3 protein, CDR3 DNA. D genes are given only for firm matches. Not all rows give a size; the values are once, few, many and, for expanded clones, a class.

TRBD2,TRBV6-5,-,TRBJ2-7,CASKRRGGDEQYF,TGTGCCAGCAAACGGCGGGGGGGCGACGAGCAGTACTTC
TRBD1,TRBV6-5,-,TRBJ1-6,CASSYSTGGNSPLHF,TGTGCCAGCAGTTACTCGACAGGGGGTAATTCACCCCTCCACTTT
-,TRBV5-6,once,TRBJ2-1,CASSAYYNEQFF,TGTGCCAGCAGCGCCTATTACAATGAGCAGTTCTTC
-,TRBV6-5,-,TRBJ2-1,CASSYGGSSYNEQFF,TGTGCCAGCAGTTACGGGGGGAGCTCCTACAATGAGCAGTTCTTC
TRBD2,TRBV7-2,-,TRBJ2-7,CASSSTSGASYEQYF,TGTGCCAGCAGCTCTACTAGCGGGGCTTCCTACGAGCAGTACTTC
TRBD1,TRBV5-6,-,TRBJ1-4,CASSRGQSKLFF,TGTGCCAGCAGCAGGGGACAGTCAAAACTGTTTTTT
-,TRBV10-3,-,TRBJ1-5,CAIRGAGGNQPQHF,TGTGCCATCAGGGGGGCTGGGGGCAATCAGCCCCAGCATTTT
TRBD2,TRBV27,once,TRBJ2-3,CASSPAGETDTQYF,TGTGCCAGCAGTCCCGCGGGAGAGACAGATACGCAGTATTTT
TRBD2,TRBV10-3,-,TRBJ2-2,CATGGVANTGELFF,TGTGCCACGGGGGGGGTCGCGAACACCGGGGAGCTGTTTTTT
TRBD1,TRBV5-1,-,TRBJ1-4,CASRTGQGEWEKLFF,TGCGCCAGCAGAACAGGACAGGGGGAGTGGGAAAAACTGTTTTTT
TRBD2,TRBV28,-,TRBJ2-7,CASRRLAGGEQYF,TGTGCCAGCAGGCGACTAGCGGGAGGCGAGCAGTACTTC
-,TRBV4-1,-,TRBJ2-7,CASSQVPEQYEQYF,TGCGCCAGCAGCCAAGTGCCTGAACAGTACGAGCAGTACTTC
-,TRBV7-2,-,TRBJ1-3,CASRLTDRGSGNTIYF,TGTGCCAGCAGACTCACCGATCGGGGCTCTGGAAACACCATATATTTT
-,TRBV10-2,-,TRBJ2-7,CASSLQGYEQYF,TGCGCCAGCAGCCTACAGGGTTACGAGCAGTACTTC
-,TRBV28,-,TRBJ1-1,CASSLRSTEAFF,TGTGCCAGCAGCTTGAGAAGCACTGAAGCTTTCTTT
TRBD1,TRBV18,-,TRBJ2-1,CASSPITGVRDYNEQFF,TGTGCCAGCTCACCAATTACAGGGGTGAGGGACTACAATGAGCAGTTCTTC
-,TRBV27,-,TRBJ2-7,CASKPTGTYEQYF,TGTGCCAGCAAACCTACAGGGACCTACGAGCAGTACTTC
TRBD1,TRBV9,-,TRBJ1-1,CASSGQGTEAFF,TGTGCCAGCAGCGGACAGGGGACTGAAGCTTTCTTT
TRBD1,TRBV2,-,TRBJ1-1,CASQGDRDTEAFF,TGTGCCAGCCAGGGGGACAGGGACACTGAAGCTTTCTTT
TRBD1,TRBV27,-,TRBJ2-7,CASSLVDRLPYEQYF,TGTGCCAGCAGTTTAGTGGACAGGCTACCCTACGAGCAGTACTTC
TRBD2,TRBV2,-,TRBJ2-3,CASSLETREGQYF,TGTGCCAGCAGCCTCGAGACACGGGAGGGGCAGTATTTT
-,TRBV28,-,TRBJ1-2,CASSLIGRGGAGYTF,TGTGCCAGCAGTTTGATAGGACGGGGAGGTGCTGGCTACACCTTC
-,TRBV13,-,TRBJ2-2,CASSLGVSGELFF,TGTGCCAGCAGCTTAGGGGTGAGCGGGGAGCTGTTTTTT
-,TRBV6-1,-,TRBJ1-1,CASSPGKVTEAFF,TGTGCCAGCAGTCCAGGGAAGGTCACTGAAGCTTTCTTT
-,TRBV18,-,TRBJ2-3,CASSFFTDTQYF,TGTGCCAGCTCATTCTTCACAGATACGCAGTATTTT
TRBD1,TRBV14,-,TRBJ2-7,CASSQQEDRYEQYF,TGTGCCAGCAGCCAACAGGAGGACAGGTACGAGCAGTACTTC
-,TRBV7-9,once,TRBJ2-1,CASSSVGEGGIDNEQFF,TGTGCCAGCAGCTCCGTTGGTGAGGGGGGGATCGACAATGAGCAGTTCTTC
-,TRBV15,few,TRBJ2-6,CATSGSGVSGANVLTF,TGTGCCACCAGCGGTTCAGGTGTCTCTGGGGCCAACGTCCTGACTTTC
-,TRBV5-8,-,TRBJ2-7,CASSLRGEAEQYF,TGTGCCAGCAGCTTGCGGGGAGAAGCCGAGCAGTACTTC
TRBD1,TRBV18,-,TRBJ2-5,CASSPAGVGGSETQYF,TGTGCCAGCTCACCCGCAGGTGTAGGGGGCTCAGAGACCCAGTACTTC
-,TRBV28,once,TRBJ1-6,CASKKGGNSPLHF,TGTGCCAGCAAGAAGGGGGGGAATTCACCCCTCCACTTT
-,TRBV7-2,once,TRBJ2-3,CASSLYSADTQYF,TGTGCCAGCAGCTTATATTCGGCAGATACGCAGTATTTT
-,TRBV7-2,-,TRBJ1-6,CASSPRVGGLNSPLHF,TGTGCCAGCAGCCCCCGGGTCGGGGGATTGAATTCACCCCTCCACTTT
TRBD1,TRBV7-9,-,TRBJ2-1,CASSWTGAREQFF,TGTGCCAGCAGCTGGACAGGGGCGAGGGAGCAGTTCTTC
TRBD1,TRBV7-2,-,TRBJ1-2,CASSLDRGNYGYTF,TGTGCCAGCAGCTTGGACAGGGGTAACTATGGCTACACCTTC
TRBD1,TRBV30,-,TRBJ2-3,CASDRGLADTQYF,TGTGCCTCCGACAGGGGGCTAGCGGATACGCAGTATTTT
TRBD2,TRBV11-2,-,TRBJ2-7,CASSFSGGRYEQYF,TGTGCCAGCAGCTTTAGTGGCGGGAGATACGAGCAGTACTTC
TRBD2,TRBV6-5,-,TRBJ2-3,CASSYSPAGADTQYF,TGTGCCAGCAGTTACTCACCCGCGGGGGCAGATACGCAGTATTTT
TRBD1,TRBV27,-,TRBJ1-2,CASSLRQGGGYTF,TGTGCCAGCAGTTTGAGGCAGGGGGGTGGCTACACCTTC
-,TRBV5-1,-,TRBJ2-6,CASSLARGNGANVLTF,TGCGCCAGCAGCTTGGCCAGGGGAAATGGGGCCAACGTCCTGACTTTC
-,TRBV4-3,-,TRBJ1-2,CASSHDRNTDGYTF,TGCGCCAGCAGTCACGACAGAAACACCGATGGCTACACCTTC
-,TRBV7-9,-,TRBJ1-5,CASSQSWAGNQPQHF,TGTGCCAGCAGCCAGTCATGGGCAGGCAATCAGCCCCAGCATTTT
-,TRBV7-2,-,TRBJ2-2,CASSLVGGNSGELFF,TGTGCCAGCAGCTTAGTTGGAGGGAACTCCGGGGAGCTGTTTTTT
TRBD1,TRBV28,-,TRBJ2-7,CASSPPGTGGTYEQYF,TGTGCCAGCAGTCCCCCCGGGACAGGGGGAACCTACGAGCAGTACTTC
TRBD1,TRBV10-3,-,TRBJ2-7,CAIRDDGTGPHEQYF,TGTGCCATCAGGGATGATGGGACAGGGCCTCACGAGCAGTACTTC
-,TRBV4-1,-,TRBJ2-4,CASSTPGRTDKNIQYF,TGCGCCAGCAGCACCCCAGGTCGGACAGATAAAAACATTCAGTACTTC
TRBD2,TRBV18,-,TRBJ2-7,CASSPVAGGPHEQYF,TGTGCCAGCTCACCTGTAGCGGGAGGGCCGCACGAGCAGTACTTC
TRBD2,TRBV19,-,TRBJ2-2,CASTKEGLAGVISTGELFF,TGTGCCAGTACCAAAGAGGGGCTAGCGGGAGTAATTAGCACCGGGGAGCTGTTTTTT
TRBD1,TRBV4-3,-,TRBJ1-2,CASSPMTGKDYGYTF,TGCGCCAGCAGCCCGATGACAGGGAAAGACTATGGCTACACCTTC
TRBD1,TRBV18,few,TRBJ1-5,CASSPGQGYSSDQPQHF,TGTGCCAGCTCACCAGGACAGGGGTACAGTAGCGATCAGCCCCAGCATTTT
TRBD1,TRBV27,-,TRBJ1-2,CASSLFQGDNYGYTF,TGTGCCAGCAGTTTATTCCAGGGGGACAACTATGGCTACACCTTC